This TCR beta chain was sequenced in a study of cytomegalovirus exposure and HLA in healthy donors. The assay was immunoSEQ multiplex PCR, and TCRdb's table has in-frame clones only and misses some. The sample consists of approximately 300,000 clones, roughly 90% of them appearing once. General observations from the study: Usually a TCR sequence was rare, but some public TCRs were found in many donors. Subsequent analysis showed first-cohort TCR clusters tending to co-occur in over a hundred validation repertoires. The study put 150 to 200 TCR beta chains on its list as cytomegalovirus-associated. Published work reported that the classifier diagnosed cytomegalovirus status with high specificity and sensitivity.

With respect to this clone: The target antigen is unknown.

The clonotype was recovered from a woman aged 18-29 years in good health and CMV-seronegative. The sequenced sample consisted of PBMCs.

CDR3 DNA sequence: TGCGCCAGCAGCTTGGAGCTAGCGGGAGGAAGTAGAGAGACCCAGTACTTC. Its translation: CASSLELAGGSRETQYF. The chain uses TRBV5-1 and TRBJ2-5; TRBD2 aligns across 11 bases. This CDR3 is 17 amino acids long. CDR1 is SGHRS and CDR2 is YFSETQ in the germline V gene. Trimming cost V 0 bases and J 4 bases; bases outside gene matches: 8. Together with reference TRBV5-1 and TRBJ2-5, the CDR3 gives the full variable domain: KAGVTQTPRYLIKTRGQQVTLSCSPISGHRSVSWYQQTPGQGLQFLFEYFSETQRNKGNFPGRFSGRQFSNSRSEMNVSTLELGDSALYLCASSLELAGGSRETQYFGPGTRLLVL.